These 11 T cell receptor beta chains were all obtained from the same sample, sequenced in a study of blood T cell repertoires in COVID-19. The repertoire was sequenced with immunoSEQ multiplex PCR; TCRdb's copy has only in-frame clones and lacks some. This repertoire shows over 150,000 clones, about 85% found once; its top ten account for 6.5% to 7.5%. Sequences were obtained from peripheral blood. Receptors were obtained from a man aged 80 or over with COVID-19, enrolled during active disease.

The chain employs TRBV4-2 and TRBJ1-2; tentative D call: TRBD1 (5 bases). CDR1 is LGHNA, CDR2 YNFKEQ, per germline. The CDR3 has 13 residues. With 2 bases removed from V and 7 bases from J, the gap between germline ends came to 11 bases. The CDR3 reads CASSQFQGLGYTF. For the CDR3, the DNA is TGTGCCAGCAGCCAATTTCAGGGCCTTGGCTACACCTTC.

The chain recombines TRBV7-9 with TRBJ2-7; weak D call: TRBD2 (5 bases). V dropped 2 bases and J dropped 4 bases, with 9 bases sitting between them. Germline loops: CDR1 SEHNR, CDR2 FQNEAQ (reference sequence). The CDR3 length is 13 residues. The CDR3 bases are TGTGCCAGCAGCTTACCCGCGGGTTACGAGCAGTACTTC. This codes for CASSLPAGYEQYF. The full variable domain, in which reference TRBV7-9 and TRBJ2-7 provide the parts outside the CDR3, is DTGVSQNPRHKITKRGQNVTFRCDPISEHNRLYWYRQTLGQGPEFLTYFQNEAQLEKSRLLSDRFSAERPKGSFSTLEIQRTEQGDSAMYLCASSLPAGYEQYFGPGTRLTVT.

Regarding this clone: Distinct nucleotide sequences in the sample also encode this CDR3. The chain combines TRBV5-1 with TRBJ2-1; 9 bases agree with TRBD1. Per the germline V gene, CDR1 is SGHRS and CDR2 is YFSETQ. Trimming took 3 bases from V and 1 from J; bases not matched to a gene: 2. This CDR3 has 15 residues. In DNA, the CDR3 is TGCGCCAGCAGCTCTGGACAGGGGTCCTACAATGAGCAGTTCTTC. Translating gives CASSSGQGSYNEQFF.

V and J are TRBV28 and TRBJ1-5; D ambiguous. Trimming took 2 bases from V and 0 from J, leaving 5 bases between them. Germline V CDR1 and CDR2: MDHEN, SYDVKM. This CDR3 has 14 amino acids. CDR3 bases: TGTGCCAGCAGTTTAAATCTTAGCAATCAGCCCCAGCATTTT. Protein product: CASSLNLSNQPQHF. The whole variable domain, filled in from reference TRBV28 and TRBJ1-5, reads DVKVTQSSRYLVKRTGEKVFLECVQDMDHENMFWYRQDPGLGLRLIYFSYDVKMKEKGDIPEGYSVSREKKERFSLILESASTNQTSMYLCASSLNLSNQPQHFGDGTRLSIL.

The CDR3 DNA is TGTGCCAGCAGACGGGACAGGGACCCGAACACTGAAGCTTTCTTT. This encodes CASRRDRDPNTEAFF. This sequence joins TRBV6-5 and TRBJ1-1; 9 bases align to TRBD1. This CDR3 has 15 amino acids. CDR1 and CDR2 from the germline V gene are MNHEY and SVGAGI. The V gene end was trimmed by 6 bases and the J gene end by 1 base; junction bases not matched to a gene: 6.

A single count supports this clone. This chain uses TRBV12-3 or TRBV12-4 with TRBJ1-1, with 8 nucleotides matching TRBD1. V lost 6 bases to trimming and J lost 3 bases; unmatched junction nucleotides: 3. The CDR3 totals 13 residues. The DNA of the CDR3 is TGTGCCAGCAGAATGACAGGGGACACTGAAGCTTTCTTT. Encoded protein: CASRMTGDTEAFF.

The CDR3 protein is CASSEGAVSSYEQYF. The CDR3 DNA is TGTGCCAGCAGTGAAGGAGCGGTAAGCTCCTACGAGCAGTACTTC. The chain carries TRBV2 and TRBJ2-7, with D perhaps TRBD2 (5 bases). Trimming took 1 base from V and 0 from J, leaving 10 bases between them. CDR3 length: 15 amino acids. Germline lookup yields CDR1 SNHLY and CDR2 FYNNEI.

CDR3 coding DNA: TGTGCCAGCTCGGACATCTTTGGGGCCAACGTCCTGACTTTC. Translation gives CASSDIFGANVLTF. V gene TRBV18 combines with J gene TRBJ2-6, with D possibly being TRBD1 (5 bases). The ends were cut back, 6 bases at V and 3 bases at J, with 9 bases in the middle. The CDR3 extends over 14 amino acids. Germline lookup yields CDR1 KGHSH and CDR2 LQKENI.

The CDR3 region is CASSLRQGWTEAFF. The CDR3 bases are TGTGCCAGCAGTTTAAGGCAGGGCTGGACTGAAGCTTTCTTT. The J gene is TRBJ1-1, the V gene TRBV28, with TRBD1 as a possible D gene (5 bases). The CDR3 is 14 residues long. Between the trimmed V and J ends, which lost 2 bases and 5 bases, there was a span of 12 bases. Germline values: CDR1 MDHEN, CDR2 SYDVKM.

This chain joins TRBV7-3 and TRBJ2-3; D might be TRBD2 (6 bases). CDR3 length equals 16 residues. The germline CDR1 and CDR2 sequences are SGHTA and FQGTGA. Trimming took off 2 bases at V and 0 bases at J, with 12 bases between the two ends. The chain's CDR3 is CASSLSAGTSTDTQYF. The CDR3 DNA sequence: TGTGCCAGCAGCTTATCTGCGGGGACTAGCACAGATACGCAGTATTTT.

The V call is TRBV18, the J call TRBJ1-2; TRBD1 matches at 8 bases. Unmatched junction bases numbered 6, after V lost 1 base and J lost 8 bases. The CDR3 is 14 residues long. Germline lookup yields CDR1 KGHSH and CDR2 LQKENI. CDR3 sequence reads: CASSPQDRDEGYTF. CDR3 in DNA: TGTGCCAGCTCACCACAGGACAGGGATGAAGGCTACACCTTC.